This T cell receptor beta chain was identified during a study of cytomegalovirus exposure and HLA in healthy donors. Whole-study results and caveats: Most TCRs appeared rarely, but some public TCRs recurred in many donors.

A multiplex PCR was run with 60 Vbeta primers and 13 Jbeta primers. Only in-frame clones appear in the TCRdb table, and some are missing; sequencing was by immunoSEQ multiplex PCR. The sample gives 150,000 to 200,000 clones, about 88% of which show up once; about 0.21% is in the top ten. Germline values: CDR1 LNHDA, CDR2 SQIVND (reference sequence). Trimming removed 7 bases from V and 4 bases from J; junction bases left unmatched: 13. The CDR3 extends over 16 amino acids. With regard to this clone: Its antigen is unidentified.

The sequenced sample consisted of PBMCs. The chain links TRBV19 to TRBJ2-3; 8 bases match TRBD2. The TCR comes from a girl under two years old in good health and CMV-seronegative. CDR3 loop: CASIPHAAGGSDTQYF. DNA of the CDR3: TGTGCCAGTATCCCCCACGCCGCGGGGGGTTCAGATACGCAGTATTTT. Variable domain in full (rest from reference TRBV19 and TRBJ2-3): DGGITQSPKYLFRKEGQNVTLSCEQNLNHDAMYWYRQDPGQGLRLIYYSQIVNDFQKGDIAEGYSVSREKKESFPLTVTSAQKNPTAFYLCASIPHAAGGSDTQYFGPGTRLTVL.